The sequence of this T cell receptor (beta chain) was determined in a study of T cell responses to AZD1222 COVID-19 vaccine. Produced via immunoSEQ multiplex PCR; TCRdb's table is partial and in-frame only. The data show around 45,000 clones, 90% seen once. The TCR sequence derives from an adult who received the AZD1222 COVID-19 vaccine. Material: peripheral blood, obtained 28 days after the second AZD1222 dose.

The CDR3 sequence: CASSLLQGTNDEQFF. CDR3 bases: TGTGCCAGCAGCTTACTTCAGGGTACCAACGATGAGCAGTTCTTC. This chain joins TRBV11-2 and TRBJ2-1; maybe TRBD1 (5 bases). This CDR3 has 15 residues. Trimming cost V 2 bases and J 8 bases, with 16 bases left between them. Germline V gene lookup returns CDR1 SGHAT and CDR2 FQNNGV.